This entry lists 21 T cell receptor beta chains sequenced from one sample in a study of identical twins' blood T cells. From the 5' RACE reads, TCRdb called clonotypes with MiXCR, one entry per CDR3 protein. This sample has a few hundred thousand distinct CDR3 sequences, with about 28% found just once. The sequenced material came from PBMCs. These receptors came from a woman aged 18-55 years in good health.

The rearrangement uses TRBV30 and TRBJ1-1, with D tentatively TRBD1 (6 bases). Germline assignment: CDR1 GTSNPN and CDR2 SVGIG (reference sequence). The V end lost 2 bases, the J end lost 5 bases, and 12 bases lay between the germline ends. The CDR3 is 13 residues long. CDR3 coding DNA: TGTGCCTGGAGTCCCGGGAGGGGGACTGAAGCTTTCTTT. The encoded protein is CAWSPGRGTEAFF.

In this sample, this clonotype turned up many times. V and J are TRBV18 and TRBJ1-1, with D uncertain. With 3 bases removed from V and 2 bases from J, the gap between germline ends came to 16 bases. CDR1 KGHSH and CDR2 LQKENI come from the germline V gene. The CDR3 has 16 amino acids. The CDR3 DNA follows: TGTGCCAGCTCACCTATAAGACGTTCCGGAAACACTGAAGCTTTCTTT. This translates into CASSPIRRSGNTEAFF.

This clonotype appeared a few times. The V call is TRBV19, the J call TRBJ1-4; 7 nucleotides align to TRBD1. The V and J ends lost 5 bases and 8 bases, in that order; junction bases with no gene match: 14. The CDR3 is made up of 16 amino acids. The germline gives CDR1 LNHDA, CDR2 SQIVND (reference sequence). For the CDR3, the DNA is TGTGCCAGTAGTCCCTGGAGGGGGCGGAGTGGGGAAAAACTGTTTTTT. It encodes CASSPWRGRSGEKLFF. The entire variable domain, with the rest obtained from reference TRBV19 and TRBJ1-4, is as follows: DGGITQSPKYLFRKEGQNVTLSCEQNLNHDAMYWYRQDPGQGLRLIYYSQIVNDFQKGDIAEGYSVSREKKESFPLTVTSAQKNPTAFYLCASSPWRGRSGEKLFFGSGTQLSVL.

This clonotype was counted a single time. This chain uses TRBV4-1 with TRBJ1-1, with TRBD1 as a possible D gene (5 bases). Looked up from germline, CDR1 is MGHRA and CDR2 is YSYEKL. The germline V and J ends were trimmed by 3 bases and 11 bases, with 19 bases remaining between them. The CDR3 runs 14 residues. Here the CDR3 reads CASSHLKRDAGAFF. CDR3 coding DNA: TGCGCCAGCAGCCATCTAAAACGGGACGCCGGGGCTTTCTTT.

V usage is TRBV5-1 and J usage is TRBJ1-3; D is perhaps TRBD1 (5 bases). Looked up from germline, CDR1 is SGHRS and CDR2 is YFSETQ. V dropped 6 bases and J dropped 4 bases, with 17 bases sitting between them. This CDR3 spans 15 amino acids. The chain's CDR3 is CASTRDGAHGNTIYF. For the CDR3, the DNA is TGCGCCAGCACCCGAGACGGGGCACACGGAAACACCATATATTTT.

The rearrangement uses TRBV29-1 and TRBJ2-3; D is ambiguous. The germline V gene encodes CDR1 SQVTM and CDR2 ANQGSEA. This CDR3 spans 11 amino acids. V dropped 7 bases and J dropped 6 bases, with 11 bases sitting between them. The CDR3 nucleotides are TGCAGCGCCCTTAAGAGGGATACGCAGTATTTT. Translated, it gives CSALKRDTQYF.

The rearrangement joins TRBV30 to TRBJ1-1; D is unresolved. Looked up from germline, CDR1 is GTSNPN and CDR2 is SVGIG (reference sequence). This CDR3 contains 17 residues. The V end was cut by 4 bases, the J end by 5 bases, with 26 bases between. CDR3 protein: CAWKSPASRGVETEAFF. The CDR3 DNA sequence: TGTGCCTGGAAGTCGCCCGCATCTAGAGGAGTAGAAACTGAAGCTTTCTTT.

About this clonotype itself: Here the CDR3 omits its conserved ending phenylalanine or tryptophan, so a read error is the likely source. V is TRBV11-1 and J is TRBJ2-1; a weak D match, TRBD2 (7 bases). V shed 3 bases and J shed 5 bases, with 14 bases lying between them. The length of the CDR3 is 15 residues. CDR1 is SGHAT and CDR2 is FQDESV in the germline V gene (reference sequence). CDR3 in amino acids: CASSFVGGTNNEQFL. Here the CDR3 DNA reads TGTGCCAGCAGCTTTGTCGGGGGGACAAACAATGAGCAGTTCCTC.

With respect to this clonotype: A much larger clonotype is one base distant, so this may be a read error. The DNA for the CDR3 is TGCAGCTTTGAGGTTGGCGTCAATGAGCAGTTCTTC. Translated: CSFEVGVNEQFF. The chain couples TRBV29-1 to TRBJ2-1; D call uncertain. Germline CDR1 and CDR2: SQVTM and ANQGSEA. The CDR3 runs to 12 residues.

In its sample, this clonotype was seen a few times. The V call is TRBV18, the J call TRBJ2-1; D unclear. V shed 2 bases and J shed 9 bases, with 8 bases lying between them. In germline, CDR1 is KGHSH, CDR2 LQKENI. The CDR3 runs 12 residues. The CDR3 reads CASSPIDREQFF. CDR3 DNA: TGTGCCAGCTCACCAATTGACCGTGAGCAGTTCTTC.

The table lists this clonotype with a few counts. The gene calls are TRBV12-3 or TRBV12-4 and TRBJ1-1, with no clear D. Trimming took 7 bases from V and 2 from J, leaving 20 bases between them. The CDR3 has 16 amino acids. CDR3 bases: TGTGCCAGCACTCATGAGAGGATCCGGCGAAACACTGAAGCTTTCTTT. Protein sequence: CASTHERIRRNTEAFF.

The rearrangement links TRBV19 to TRBJ2-1; the D is unclear. The CDR3 consists of 12 residues. CDR1 is LNHDA and CDR2 is SQIVND in the germline V gene (reference sequence). The germline V and J ends were trimmed by 0 bases and 7 bases, with 4 bases remaining between them. CDR3: CASSIEKNEQFF. Here the CDR3 DNA reads TGTGCCAGTAGTATAGAGAAGAATGAGCAGTTCTTC.

A few counts support this clonotype. This chain uses TRBV7-9 with TRBJ1-4; no clear D. The germline V gene has CDR1 SEHNR and CDR2 FQNEAQ (reference sequence). Trimming stripped 2 bases from V and 7 bases from J, with 11 bases between. This CDR3 contains 14 residues. CDR3 residues: CASSLNTAGEKLFF. CDR3 sequence (DNA): TGTGCCAGCAGCTTAAATACCGCGGGTGAAAAACTGTTTTTT.

The chain has TRBV7-2 and TRBJ2-1; 7 nucleotides line up with TRBD2. Trimming took 1 base from V and 3 from J; bases not matched to a gene: 15. The CDR3 is 19 amino acids. Germline values: CDR1 SGHTA, CDR2 FQGNSA. CDR3 DNA sequence: TGTGCCAGCAGCTTAGAGGCTAGCGGAGGTGATTTAGACTACAATGAGCAGTTCTTC. This gives the protein CASSLEASGGDLDYNEQFF.

The chain is built from TRBV5-1 and TRBJ1-4; TRBD1 matches 8 bases. Germline-derived CDR1 and CDR2 are SGHRS and YFSETQ. This CDR3 spans 14 amino acids. V shed 4 bases and J 6 bases; nucleotides not matched to a gene: 5. The CDR3 spells CASSQKGQDEKLFF. CDR3 sequence (DNA): TGCGCCAGCAGCCAGAAGGGACAGGATGAAAAACTGTTTTTT.

This chain joins TRBV14 and TRBJ1-1, with no clear D. Germline CDR1 reads SGHDN; CDR2 reads FVKESK. Trimming removed 1 base from V and 3 bases from J, with 6 bases in between. This CDR3 is 13 amino acids long. The CDR3 sequence: CASSQGHYTEAFF. The CDR3, as DNA: TGTGCCAGCAGCCAAGGACATTACACTGAAGCTTTCTTT.

There are a few counts of this clonotype. The V gene is TRBV29-1, the J gene TRBJ2-1; possible D gene TRBD1, 6 bases. The V end was cut by 6 bases, the J end by 0 bases, with 12 bases between. The CDR3 is 14 residues long. Germline V CDR1 and CDR2: SQVTM, ANQGSEA. This CDR3 reads CSVSRGSSYNEQFF. Written as DNA, the CDR3 is TGCAGCGTCTCCAGGGGTAGCTCCTACAATGAGCAGTTCTTC.

The chain recombines TRBV29-1 with TRBJ2-3; maybe TRBD2 (5 bases). This CDR3 region has 13 residues. V was clipped by 5 bases and J by 2 bases, with 11 bases between them. Germline CDR1 reads SQVTM; CDR2 reads ANQGSEA. As DNA, the CDR3 is TGCAGCGTTATACTAGGCCTCACAGATACGCAGTATTTT. Translation gives CSVILGLTDTQYF.

The gene calls are TRBV11-2 and TRBJ1-4, with a weak D call TRBD1 (5 bases). This CDR3 has 14 amino acids. Between the trimmed V and J ends, which lost 6 bases and 7 bases, there was a span of 15 bases. Germline-derived CDR1 and CDR2 are SGHAT and FQNNGV. This CDR3 reads CASSPVGDAEKLFF. CDR3 nucleotides: TGTGCCAGCAGTCCTGTCGGGGACGCTGAAAAACTGTTTTTT.

This clonotype was found a few times. The J gene is TRBJ2-3, the V gene TRBV29-1; 7 bases map to TRBD1. CDR3 length: 12 amino acids. The V and J ends lost 4 bases and 4 bases, in that order; junction bases with no gene match: 2. Germline V gene sequence: CDR1 SQVTM, CDR2 ANQGSEA. This chain's CDR3 is CSVGRGSDTQYF. The CDR3 DNA is TGCAGCGTTGGCAGGGGGTCAGATACGCAGTATTTT.

The rearrangement joins TRBV19 to TRBJ1-6, with 8 bases fitting TRBD1. The J segment lost 11 bases and the V segment lost 5 bases, leaving 11 bases of the junction unmatched. This CDR3 region has 15 residues. Germline V gene lookup returns CDR1 LNHDA and CDR2 SQIVND (reference sequence). The CDR3 nucleotides are TGTGCCAGTAGTTTTCCCAGGACAGGGAGTACACCCCTCCACTTT. Protein sequence: CASSFPRTGSTPLHF.